Listed below are T cell receptor beta chains from one sample, sequenced in a study of CD8 T cells in Susac syndrome. Each CDR3 protein is one row after TCRdb ran MiXCR on the immunoSEQ multiplex PCR reads. The sample comprises about 300,000 distinct CDR3 sequences, around 85% of which are singletons, and around 0.2% rests with the top ten. Material for sequencing was CD8+ T cells from PBMCs. Receptors originate from a human donor with multiple sclerosis. Both conserved end residues are part of each CDR3. Each record gives: clone size, V gene, J gene, D gene, CDR3 protein, CDR3 DNA. A D gene is named only where the DNA matches it firmly. The listing skips clone size in some rows; elsewhere it reads once, few, many or a size class.

clone_size: -; v_call: TRBV15; j_call: TRBJ1-5; d_call: TRBD1; cdr3_aa: CATSRVWDRAGQPQHF; cdr3_nt: TGTGCCACCAGCAGAGTATGGGACAGGGCCGGCCAGCCCCAGCATTTT
clone_size: -; v_call: TRBV4-1; j_call: TRBJ2-3; d_call: TRBD2; cdr3_aa: CASSLRTSGFADTQYF; cdr3_nt: TGCGCCAGCAGCCTCCGGACTAGCGGCTTTGCCGATACGCAGTATTTT
clone_size: few; v_call: TRBV19; j_call: TRBJ1-2; d_call: -; cdr3_aa: CASSTLNYGYTF; cdr3_nt: TGTGCCAGCAGCACTTTGAACTATGGCTACACCTTC
clone_size: few; v_call: TRBV6-5; j_call: TRBJ2-3; d_call: -; cdr3_aa: CASSFLSGTDTQYF; cdr3_nt: TGTGCCAGCAGTTTCTTGTCGGGCACAGATACGCAGTATTTT
clone_size: -; v_call: TRBV11-2; j_call: TRBJ1-3; d_call: TRBD1; cdr3_aa: CASRPATGVNTIYF; cdr3_nt: TGTGCCAGCAGACCCGCGACAGGGGTAAACACCATATATTTT
clone_size: -; v_call: TRBV4-1; j_call: TRBJ1-1; d_call: -; cdr3_aa: CASSQLKGMTEAFF; cdr3_nt: TGCGCCAGCAGCCAACTGAAGGGAATGACTGAAGCTTTCTTT
clone_size: -; v_call: TRBV20-1; j_call: TRBJ2-7; d_call: TRBD2; cdr3_aa: CSARSPAGYYEQYF; cdr3_nt: TGCAGTGCCAGAAGTCCAGCGGGGTACTACGAGCAGTACTTC
clone_size: -; v_call: TRBV5-1; j_call: TRBJ2-7; d_call: TRBD1; cdr3_aa: CASSNPDRAYEQYF; cdr3_nt: TGCGCCAGCAGCAACCCCGACAGGGCCTACGAGCAGTACTTC
clone_size: -; v_call: TRBV7-9; j_call: TRBJ1-5; d_call: -; cdr3_aa: CASSLGYREKQPQHF; cdr3_nt: TGTGCCAGCAGCTTAGGATACAGGGAGAAACAGCCCCAGCATTTT
clone_size: -; v_call: TRBV27; j_call: TRBJ2-1; d_call: -; cdr3_aa: CASGPRLQRSSYNEQFF; cdr3_nt: TGTGCCAGCGGCCCCCGGCTGCAGCGAAGCTCCTACAATGAGCAGTTCTTC
clone_size: -; v_call: TRBV12-5; j_call: TRBJ2-2; d_call: TRBD2; cdr3_aa: CASGFAGVSTGELFF; cdr3_nt: TGTGCTAGTGGTTTCGCGGGAGTAAGCACCGGGGAGCTGTTTTTT
clone_size: -; v_call: TRBV24-1; j_call: TRBJ2-2; d_call: -; cdr3_aa: CATSDFRDTGELFF; cdr3_nt: TGTGCCACCAGTGATTTCAGGGACACCGGGGAGCTGTTTTTT
clone_size: few; v_call: TRBV20-1; j_call: TRBJ2-5; d_call: TRBD1; cdr3_aa: CSAGQEMETQYF; cdr3_nt: TGCAGTGCGGGACAGGAGATGGAGACCCAGTACTTC
clone_size: -; v_call: TRBV28; j_call: TRBJ2-1; d_call: TRBD2; cdr3_aa: CATGSGNGYNEQFF; cdr3_nt: TGTGCCACCGGGAGCGGGAACGGGTACAATGAGCAGTTCTTC
clone_size: -; v_call: TRBV7-9; j_call: TRBJ2-2; d_call: TRBD2; cdr3_aa: CASRYTSGGNTGELFF; cdr3_nt: TGTGCCAGCCGTTATACTAGCGGGGGGAACACCGGGGAGCTGTTTTTT
clone_size: -; v_call: TRBV29-1; j_call: TRBJ2-1; d_call: -; cdr3_aa: CSLRNRDWIYNEQFF; cdr3_nt: TGCAGCCTAAGAAACCGGGACTGGATCTACAATGAGCAGTTCTTC
clone_size: -; v_call: TRBV20-1; j_call: TRBJ2-7; d_call: -; cdr3_aa: CSARDLRGTYEQYF; cdr3_nt: TGCAGTGCTAGAGATCTCCGGGGTACCTACGAGCAGTACTTC
clone_size: few; v_call: TRBV27; j_call: TRBJ2-1; d_call: TRBD2; cdr3_aa: CASSPWTSGAYNEQFF; cdr3_nt: TGTGCCAGCAGTCCGTGGACTAGCGGGGCCTACAATGAGCAGTTCTTC
clone_size: once; v_call: TRBV4-1; j_call: TRBJ1-1; d_call: -; cdr3_aa: CASSQSLNTEAFF; cdr3_nt: TGCGCCAGCAGCCAATCTCTGAACACTGAAGCTTTCTTT
clone_size: few; v_call: TRBV6-2/TRBV6-3; j_call: TRBJ2-1; d_call: -; cdr3_aa: CASSYSFGSEQFF; cdr3_nt: TGTGCCAGCAGTTACTCGTTTGGGTCAGAGCAGTTCTTC
clone_size: few; v_call: TRBV7-2; j_call: TRBJ2-5; d_call: TRBD2; cdr3_aa: CATSLAGGPETQYF; cdr3_nt: TGTGCCACCTCACTAGCGGGAGGGCCCGAGACCCAGTACTTC
clone_size: -; v_call: TRBV30; j_call: TRBJ1-1; d_call: TRBD1; cdr3_aa: CAWRDGTERAFF; cdr3_nt: TGTGCCTGGAGGGACGGGACAGAACGGGCTTTCTTT
clone_size: -; v_call: TRBV19; j_call: TRBJ1-2; d_call: -; cdr3_aa: CASSIDLRTYGYTF; cdr3_nt: TGTGCCAGTAGTATAGATCTCCGGACCTATGGCTACACCTTC
clone_size: once; v_call: TRBV27; j_call: TRBJ1-1; d_call: -; cdr3_aa: CASSLLSGDTEAFF; cdr3_nt: TGTGCCAGCAGTTTATTGTCGGGGGACACTGAAGCTTTCTTT
clone_size: -; v_call: TRBV28; j_call: TRBJ2-3; d_call: TRBD2; cdr3_aa: CASGLEREGPDTQYF; cdr3_nt: TGTGCCAGCGGTCTGGAGCGGGAGGGGCCAGATACGCAGTATTTT
clone_size: -; v_call: TRBV6-5; j_call: TRBJ2-1; d_call: -; cdr3_aa: CASSYSPRPGGRSYNEQFF; cdr3_nt: TGTGCCAGCAGTTATTCTCCCCGTCCGGGTGGCCGCTCCTACAATGAGCAGTTCTTC
clone_size: few; v_call: TRBV6-5; j_call: TRBJ2-5; d_call: -; cdr3_aa: CASSYSWRDTGETQYF; cdr3_nt: TGTGCCAGCAGTTACTCTTGGCGGGACACTGGGGAGACCCAGTACTTC
clone_size: -; v_call: TRBV4-3; j_call: TRBJ1-1; d_call: -; cdr3_aa: CASSQDWWASAGHTEAFF; cdr3_nt: TGCGCCAGCAGCCAAGATTGGTGGGCCTCGGCGGGACACACTGAAGCTTTCTTT
clone_size: -; v_call: TRBV28; j_call: TRBJ1-5; d_call: -; cdr3_aa: CASSLGVRGNQPQHF; cdr3_nt: TGTGCCAGCAGTTTAGGGGTCCGGGGGAATCAGCCCCAGCATTTT
clone_size: many; v_call: TRBV6-1; j_call: TRBJ1-2; d_call: -; cdr3_aa: CASRGTGFDGYTF; cdr3_nt: TGTGCCAGCAGGGGAACAGGGTTCGATGGCTACACCTTC
clone_size: -; v_call: TRBV7-9; j_call: TRBJ2-3; d_call: -; cdr3_aa: CASSSWGRSYTDTQYF; cdr3_nt: TGTGCCAGCAGCTCATGGGGTAGGAGCTATACAGATACGCAGTATTTT
clone_size: -; v_call: TRBV28; j_call: TRBJ2-7; d_call: -; cdr3_aa: CASTLGGLNPYEQYF; cdr3_nt: TGTGCCAGCACGCTAGGCGGACTCAATCCCTACGAGCAGTACTTC
clone_size: -; v_call: TRBV30; j_call: TRBJ2-2; d_call: TRBD1; cdr3_aa: CAWKGQGSYGELFF; cdr3_nt: TGTGCCTGGAAAGGACAGGGGTCCTACGGGGAGCTGTTTTTT
clone_size: -; v_call: TRBV12-3/TRBV12-4; j_call: TRBJ2-7; d_call: TRBD1; cdr3_aa: CASSQRTGPYEQYF; cdr3_nt: TGTGCCAGCAGTCAGCGGACAGGGCCCTACGAGCAGTACTTC
clone_size: -; v_call: TRBV27; j_call: TRBJ1-1; d_call: -; cdr3_aa: CASSRQGTEAFF; cdr3_nt: TGTGCCAGCAGTCGGCAGGGGACTGAAGCTTTCTTT
clone_size: -; v_call: TRBV5-4; j_call: TRBJ2-1; d_call: TRBD1; cdr3_aa: CASSLVTGGRNEQFF; cdr3_nt: TGTGCCAGCAGCTTGGTGACAGGGGGCAGGAATGAGCAGTTCTTC
clone_size: -; v_call: TRBV24-1; j_call: TRBJ1-1; d_call: -; cdr3_aa: CATSPTGMNTEAFF; cdr3_nt: TGTGCCACCAGTCCGACCGGGATGAACACTGAAGCTTTCTTT
clone_size: -; v_call: TRBV4-3; j_call: TRBJ2-4; d_call: -; cdr3_aa: CASSQDLGGLAKNIQYF; cdr3_nt: TGCGCCAGCAGCCAAGATCTTGGAGGGCTAGCCAAAAACATTCAGTACTTC
clone_size: -; v_call: TRBV30; j_call: TRBJ1-1; d_call: -; cdr3_aa: CAWSPPNWNTEAFF; cdr3_nt: TGTGCCTGGAGCCCTCCTAACTGGAACACTGAAGCTTTCTTT
clone_size: -; v_call: TRBV28; j_call: TRBJ2-7; d_call: TRBD2; cdr3_aa: CASSLFTSAVEQYF; cdr3_nt: TGTGCCAGCAGTTTATTTACTAGCGCTGTGGAGCAGTACTTC
clone_size: once; v_call: TRBV2; j_call: TRBJ2-7; d_call: -; cdr3_aa: CASSEFVPEQYF; cdr3_nt: TGTGCCAGCAGTGAATTCGTCCCCGAGCAGTACTTC
clone_size: -; v_call: TRBV28; j_call: TRBJ2-1; d_call: -; cdr3_aa: CASSPTRLNNEQFF; cdr3_nt: TGTGCCAGCAGTCCCACCCGACTAAACAATGAGCAGTTCTTC
clone_size: -; v_call: TRBV28; j_call: TRBJ1-1; d_call: -; cdr3_aa: CASSLSYRGNTEAFF; cdr3_nt: TGTGCCAGCAGTTTATCCTACCGTGGGAACACTGAAGCTTTCTTT
clone_size: -; v_call: TRBV11-2; j_call: TRBJ2-3; d_call: TRBD2; cdr3_aa: CASSPGLAGLTDTQYF; cdr3_nt: TGTGCCAGCAGCCCAGGACTAGCGGGGCTCACAGATACGCAGTATTTT
clone_size: -; v_call: TRBV28; j_call: TRBJ2-2; d_call: TRBD2; cdr3_aa: CASNVEAGTNTGELFF; cdr3_nt: TGTGCCAGTAACGTAGAAGCGGGAACGAACACCGGGGAGCTGTTTTTT
clone_size: -; v_call: TRBV7-8; j_call: TRBJ1-1; d_call: -; cdr3_aa: CASSSPAGEGWGTEAFF; cdr3_nt: TGTGCCAGCAGCTCTCCGGCCGGGGAGGGTTGGGGCACTGAAGCTTTCTTT
clone_size: -; v_call: TRBV4-1; j_call: TRBJ2-7; d_call: TRBD2; cdr3_aa: CASTREERGYEQYF; cdr3_nt: TGCGCCAGCACCCGCGAGGAGCGGGGCTACGAGCAGTACTTC
clone_size: -; v_call: TRBV27; j_call: TRBJ1-1; d_call: TRBD1; cdr3_aa: CASSSHRGRTEAFF; cdr3_nt: TGTGCCAGCAGTTCCCACAGGGGCCGCACTGAAGCTTTCTTT
clone_size: -; v_call: TRBV4-3; j_call: TRBJ2-7; d_call: -; cdr3_aa: CASSQGEDRYTYEQYF; cdr3_nt: TGCGCCAGCAGCCAAGGTGAGGACAGATACACCTACGAGCAGTACTTC
clone_size: -; v_call: TRBV4-3; j_call: TRBJ1-1; d_call: -; cdr3_aa: CASSQDRGRDTEAFF; cdr3_nt: TGCGCCAGCAGCCAAGATCGGGGGAGGGACACTGAAGCTTTCTTT
clone_size: -; v_call: TRBV4-3; j_call: TRBJ2-6; d_call: -; cdr3_aa: CASSQDRSPRANVLTF; cdr3_nt: TGCGCCAGCAGCCAAGATCGCAGTCCCCGGGCCAACGTCCTGACTTTC
clone_size: once; v_call: TRBV27; j_call: TRBJ1-5; d_call: -; cdr3_aa: CASSPSGPGTQPQHF; cdr3_nt: TGTGCCAGCAGTCCTTCGGGCCCGGGGACTCAGCCCCAGCATTTT
clone_size: many; v_call: TRBV19; j_call: TRBJ2-7; d_call: -; cdr3_aa: CASSPGPSYEQYF; cdr3_nt: TGTGCCAGCAGTCCGGGACCGAGCTACGAGCAGTACTTC
clone_size: -; v_call: TRBV27; j_call: TRBJ2-5; d_call: -; cdr3_aa: CASSSTRQIQETQYF; cdr3_nt: TGTGCCAGCAGTTCAACTAGACAGATCCAAGAGACCCAGTACTTC